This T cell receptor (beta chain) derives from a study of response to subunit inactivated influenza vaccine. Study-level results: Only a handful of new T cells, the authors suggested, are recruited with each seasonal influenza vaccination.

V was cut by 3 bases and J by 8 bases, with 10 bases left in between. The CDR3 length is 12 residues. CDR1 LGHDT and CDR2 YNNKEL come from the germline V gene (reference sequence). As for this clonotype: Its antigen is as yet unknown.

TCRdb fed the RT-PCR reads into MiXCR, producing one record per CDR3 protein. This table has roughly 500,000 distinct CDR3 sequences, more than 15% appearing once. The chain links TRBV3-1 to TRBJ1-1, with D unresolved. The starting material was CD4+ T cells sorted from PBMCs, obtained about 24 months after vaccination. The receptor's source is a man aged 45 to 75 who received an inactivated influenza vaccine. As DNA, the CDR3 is TGTGCCAGCAGCCAGAGGCGGGAAGAAGCTTTCTTT. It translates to CASSQRREEAFF.